The source of this T cell receptor beta chain is a study of blood T cells in healthy people across ages. Sample-barcoded 5' priming and a J-beta primer mix drove a second PCR of roughly 7 to 11 cycles. TCRdb ran MiXCR on the 5' RACE reads and lists one entry per CDR3 protein. Of more than 1,000,000 distinct CDR3 sequences in the sample, approximately 25% are singletons; the top ten hold approximately 0.79%. Germline loops: CDR1 SQVTM, CDR2 ANQGSEA. The CDR3 has 13 residues. V was clipped by 2 bases and J by 2 bases, with 9 bases between them. This clonotype appeared many times. In addition, the sample was reused for a study of T cells of mothers and their children.

The specimen sequenced was blood. The chain carries TRBV29-1 and TRBJ1-1; no clear D. This sequence was found in a girl aged 2 to 10 in good health. The CDR3 loop reads CSVEKGLNTEAFF. As DNA, the CDR3 is TGCAGCGTTGAAAAGGGTCTCAACACTGAAGCTTTCTTT.